This entry concerns a single T cell receptor (beta chain). Its antigen is not known. These data originate in a study of T-cell reconstitution after alpha-beta-depleted transplantation in children. Broader study findings: Among T cells one year after transplant, newly produced cells accounted for most counts and diversity.

The authors prepared the TCRbeta library with unique molecular identifiers. Each CDR3 protein gets one entry after TCRdb re-called the PCR reads with MiXCR. Of 900,000 or so distinct CDR3 sequences detected, 15% to 20% appear once; the ten largest clones hold roughly 5%. The ends were cut back, 3 bases at V and 0 bases at J, with 20 bases in the middle. There are 18 residues in the CDR3. CDR1 is SGHRS, CDR2 YFSETQ, per germline. This sample comprised PBMCs, mostly from graft donor cells, obtained 360 days after TCRalphabeta/CD19-depleted stem cell transplant. The chain is built from TRBV5-1 and TRBJ2-3; D is perhaps TRBD2 (5 bases). The receptor was isolated from a male patient aged 10-17 years who had a stem cell transplant for acute lymphoblastic leukemia, so the T cells may come from the graft donor. CDR3 residues: CASSYWPGGLVSTDTQYF. The DNA for the CDR3 is TGCGCCAGCAGCTACTGGCCCGGAGGATTGGTTAGCACAGATACGCAGTATTTT.